Shown below are 18 T cell receptor beta chains from a single sample sequenced in a study of regulatory T cells in long-lasting Graves disease. Time point meaning: newly diagnosed GD, antithyroid drugs for less than 3 months. Scientists built the TCR library using RNA that was extracted from PBMCs. Investigators prepared the TCR beta libraries by applying iRepertoire HTBI primers and Arm-PCR of CDR3 regions. TCRdb reprocessed the multiplex PCR reads via MiXCR and lists one record per CDR3 protein. The sample shows roughly 420,000 distinct CDR3 sequences, about 17% of them seen only once. The sample was also linked to a second study, of T cells in Graves' hyperthyroidism and ophthalmopathy.

Sample: peripheral blood mononuclear cells (PBMCs), taken at new diagnosis, from a patient treated with antithyroid drugs. The receptors here all came from a woman aged 18-30 years with Graves disease.

This clonotype has at least ten counts. The chain recombines TRBV2 with TRBJ1-5; D uncertain. The CDR3 contains 13 residues. Germline loops: CDR1 SNHLY, CDR2 FYNNEI. The V end was cut by 6 bases, the J end by 7 bases, with 13 bases between. CDR3: CASRDRGEQPQHF. The CDR3 DNA reads TGTGCCAGCAGAGACCGGGGAGAACAGCCCCAGCATTTT.

As for this clonotype: The junction and the germline gene differ at one end; a read error may be behind it. The genes are TRBV24-1 and TRBJ1-2, with 7 bases lining up with TRBD1. Germline V gene sequence: CDR1 KGHDR, CDR2 SFDVKD. This CDR3 has 15 amino acids. This chain's CDR3 is CATSDPRQGGYGYIF. The CDR3 bases are TGTGCCACCAGTGACCCAAGACAGGGCGGCTATGGCTACATCTTC.

The table lists this clonotype with many counts. V is TRBV12-3 or TRBV12-4 and J is TRBJ2-5, with 10 nucleotides matching TRBD1. The CDR3 extends over 15 amino acids. The trim removed 5 bases at V and 4 bases at J, leaving 7 bases unmatched. The CDR3 region has the DNA TGTGCCAGCAGTGACGGACAGGGGGTCGGAGAGACCCAGTACTTC. Its protein is CASSDGQGVGETQYF.

This clonotype was detected many times. The rearrangement uses TRBV6-1 and TRBJ1-2; D is ambiguous. Germline-derived CDR1 and CDR2 are MNHNS and SASEGT. V was trimmed by 2 bases and J by 4 bases, leaving 5 bases between them. The CDR3 contains 12 residues. The CDR3 DNA sequence: TGTGCCAGCAGTGAAATTGTCTATGGCTACACCTTC. This gives the protein CASSEIVYGYTF.

This clonotype was recorded many times. The rearrangement joins TRBV28 to TRBJ2-1; 9 nucleotides align to TRBD2. With 2 bases clipped from V and 8 bases from J, the junction kept 10 bases outside the gene matches. This CDR3 has 16 residues. The germline gives CDR1 MDHEN, CDR2 SYDVKM. The CDR3 sequence: CASSLAAGGAIDEQFF. CDR3 coding DNA: TGTGCCAGCAGTTTAGCCGCGGGAGGGGCTATAGATGAGCAGTTCTTC.

This clonotype was seen ten or more times. The rearrangement links TRBV28 to TRBJ2-2, with D hard to call. CDR1 MDHEN and CDR2 SYDVKM come from the germline V gene. This CDR3 spans 14 amino acids. V was shortened by 7 bases and J by 0 bases, with 9 bases between the two germline ends. As DNA, the CDR3 is TGTGCCAGCATTAGGGCGTCGAACACCGGGGAGCTGTTTTTT. Amino acid sequence: CASIRASNTGELFF. Drawing the rest from reference TRBV28 and TRBJ2-2, the complete variable domain is DVKVTQSSRYLVKRTGEKVFLECVQDMDHENMFWYRQDPGLGLRLIYFSYDVKMKEKGDIPEGYSVSREKKERFSLILESASTNQTSMYLCASIRASNTGELFFGEGSRLTVL.

In its sample, this clonotype was seen many times. The chain has TRBV12-3 or TRBV12-4 and TRBJ2-1; 10 bases are a match to TRBD2. The CDR3 contains 16 residues. V gave up 6 bases and J gave up 6 bases; unmatched junction bases: 11. In DNA, the CDR3 is TGTGCCAGCAGGGCCGTTGCTAGCGGGAGAACCAATGAGCAGTTCTTC. It yields the protein CASRAVASGRTNEQFF.

This clonotype was recorded many times. One junction end does not reproduce the germline sequence, and a read error may be involved. The CDR3 DNA sequence: TGTGCCAGCAGCTTAGCGGGAGTTATTAGGAAAGAGACCCAGTACTTC. This codes for CASSLAGVIRKETQYF. The chain links TRBV12-3 or TRBV12-4 to TRBJ2-5; 9 bases agree with TRBD2. The CDR3 loop spans 16 amino acids.

This clonotype was detected ten times or more. V usage is TRBV7-9 and J usage is TRBJ2-5; D perhaps matches TRBD2 (6 bases). The CDR3 has 14 amino acids. V was clipped by 3 bases and J by 4 bases, with 12 bases between them. Per germline, CDR1 SEHNR and CDR2 FQNEAQ (reference sequence). The DNA of the CDR3 is TGTGCCAGCAGCTTTGGGGGGAGTCGAGAGACCCAGTACTTC. Translation: CASSFGGSRETQYF. The full variable domain, with the rest looked up from reference TRBV7-9 and TRBJ2-5, is DTGVSQNPRHKITKRGQNVTFRCDPISEHNRLYWYRQTLGQGPEFLTYFQNEAQLEKSRLLSDRFSAERPKGSFSTLEIQRTEQGDSAMYLCASSFGGSRETQYFGPGTRLLVL.

The chain has TRBV4-2 and TRBJ2-7; D perhaps matches TRBD1 (6 bases). Germline-derived CDR1 and CDR2 are LGHNA and YNFKEQ. Trimming left V 1 base short and J 7 bases short, with 14 bases between. The CDR3 consists of 14 residues. The CDR3 nucleotides read TGTGCCAGCAGCCAAGTCCGTAATCAGGGGGAGCAGTACTTC. Amino acid sequence: CASSQVRNQGEQYF.

This clonotype was observed a few times. This chain joins TRBV6-1 and TRBJ1-5, with D possibly TRBD1 on 6 matching bases. V lost 5 bases and J lost 2, with 28 bases in between. Germline-derived CDR1 and CDR2 are MNHNS and SASEGT. CDR3 length: 20 amino acids. The CDR3 DNA is TGTGCCAGCAGTACTCCTACAGGGCTCGCAGGAGGATCCGGCAATCAGCCCCAGCATTTT. Its protein is CASSTPTGLAGGSGNQPQHF.

In regard to this clonotype: A read error may be the cause here, since a much bigger clone is one base away. The chain recombines TRBV20-1 with TRBJ2-1; D gene unclear. V dropped 0 bases and J dropped 10 bases, with 13 bases sitting between them. Germline CDR1 and CDR2: DFQATT and SNEGSKA (reference sequence). The CDR3 is made up of 13 amino acids. CDR3 region: CSAREGYPYEQFF. The CDR3 nucleotides are TGCAGTGCTAGAGAAGGCTATCCCTACGAGCAGTTCTTC.

The J gene is TRBJ2-5, the V gene TRBV20-1; D remains unclear. The length of the CDR3 is 11 residues. Deletions cut 5 bases from V and 1 base from J, with 5 bases between. Germline V gene data show CDR1 as DFQATT and CDR2 as SNEGSKA (reference sequence). CDR3 bases: TGCAGTGCTGGGTTCCAAGAGACCCAGTACTTC. This encodes CSAGFQETQYF.

The chain couples TRBV10-3 to TRBJ1-5; the match to TRBD1 covers 9 bases. CDR1 ENHRY and CDR2 SYGVKD come from the germline V gene. The V and J ends lost 4 bases and 1 base, in that order; junction bases with no gene match: 2. CDR3 length: 15 residues. In DNA, the CDR3 is TGTGCCATCAGTGGGACAGGGGTCAGCAATCAGCCCCAGCATTTT. It is translated as CAISGTGVSNQPQHF.

This clonotype has just a few counts. V usage is TRBV4-2 and J usage is TRBJ2-1; D gene unclear. The V gene lost 0 bases and the J gene lost 4 bases, with 13 bases spanning the gap. Germline CDR1 LGHNA, CDR2 YNFKEQ. CDR3 length: 16 amino acids. The DNA for the CDR3 is TGTGCCAGCAGCCAAGATGGGGTCGGGCTTTACAATGAGCAGTTCTTC. As protein: CASSQDGVGLYNEQFF.

Many counts were recorded for this clonotype. The chain combines TRBV30 with TRBJ1-2; TRBD1 might be the D (5 bases). The CDR3 totals 9 residues. The germline V gene has CDR1 GTSNPN and CDR2 SVGIG (reference sequence). The V end lost 6 bases, the J end lost 8 bases, and 7 bases lay between the germline ends. DNA of the CDR3: TGTGCCTGCGGGGACGGCTACACCTTC. Protein product: CACGDGYTF. Combining the CDR3 with reference TRBV30 and TRBJ1-2 gives the whole variable domain SQTIHQWPATLVQPVGSPLSLECTVEGTSNPNLYWYRQAAGRGLQLLFYSVGIGQISSEVPQNLSASRPQDRQFILSSKKLLLSDSGFYLCACGDGYTFGSGTRLTVV.

This clonotype was observed a few times. The chain employs TRBV2 and TRBJ1-2; 9 nucleotides align to TRBD1. Per the germline V gene, CDR1 is SNHLY and CDR2 is FYNNEI. J gave up 6 bases and V 5 bases, and 1 base lay outside the gene matches. This CDR3 has 12 residues. The CDR3 bases are TGTGCCAGCAGTAGGGACAGGGATGGCTACACCTTC. Its protein product is CASSRDRDGYTF.

This clonotype was seen ten or more times. This sequence joins TRBV5-1 and TRBJ2-7; 9 bases line up with TRBD2. V shed 0 bases, J shed 0 bases, and the junction held 4 bases outside the gene matches. From germline, CDR1 is SGHRS and CDR2 YFSETQ. The CDR3 sequence is 16 residues long. CDR3 region: CASSLGTSAYSYEQYF. CDR3 nucleotides: TGCGCCAGCAGCTTGGGGACTAGCGCGTACTCCTACGAGCAGTACTTC.